This TCR beta chain was profiled in a study of cytomegalovirus exposure and HLA in healthy donors. Looking at the study overall: Within an early data release were about 85 million unique TCRs drawn from HLA-typed donors.

Each donor was nominally healthy when sampled (though unrecorded immune exposures were likely). Primers for the PCR totalled 60 Vbeta and 13 Jbeta. Produced via immunoSEQ multiplex PCR; TCRdb's table is partial and in-frame only. The sample has 100,000 or so clones; 76% are singletons. V lost 3 bases and J lost 4, with 6 bases in between. The length of the CDR3 is 12 residues. Germline V gives CDR1 SNHLY, CDR2 FYNNEI. About this clone itself: Its antigen is undetermined.

Study observations and caveats: As a later analysis revealed, most CMV-associated TCR beta chains appeared HLA-restricted.

The sequencing sample was made of PBMCs. The chain recombines TRBV2 with TRBJ1-1; D gene ambiguous. This sequence was found in a middle-aged man in good health and CMV-seronegative. The CDR3 DNA reads TGTGCCAGCAGTGACGGGGTCACTGAAGCTTTCTTT. Translated, it gives CASSDGVTEAFF.